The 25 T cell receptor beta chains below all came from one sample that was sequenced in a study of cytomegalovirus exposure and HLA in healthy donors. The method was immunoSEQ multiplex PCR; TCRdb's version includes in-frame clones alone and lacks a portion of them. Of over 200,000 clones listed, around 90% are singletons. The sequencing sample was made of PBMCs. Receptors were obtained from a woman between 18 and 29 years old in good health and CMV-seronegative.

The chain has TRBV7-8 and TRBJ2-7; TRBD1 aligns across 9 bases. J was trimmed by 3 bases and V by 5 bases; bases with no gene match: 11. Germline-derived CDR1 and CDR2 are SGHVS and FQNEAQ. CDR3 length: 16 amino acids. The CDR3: CASSANRGRKGYEQYF. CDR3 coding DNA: TGTGCCAGCAGCGCCAACAGGGGGCGGAAGGGCTACGAGCAGTACTTC.

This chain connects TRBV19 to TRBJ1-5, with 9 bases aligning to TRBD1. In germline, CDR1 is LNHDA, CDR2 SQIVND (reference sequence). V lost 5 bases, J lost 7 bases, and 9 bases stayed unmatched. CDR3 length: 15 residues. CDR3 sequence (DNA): TGTGCCAGTAGTCCCGGGACAGGGAGAGGGCAGCCCCAGCATTTT. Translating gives CASSPGTGRGQPQHF.

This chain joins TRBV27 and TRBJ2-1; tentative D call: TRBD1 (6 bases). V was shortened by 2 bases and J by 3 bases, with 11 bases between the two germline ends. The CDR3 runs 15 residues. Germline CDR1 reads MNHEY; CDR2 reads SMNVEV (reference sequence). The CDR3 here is CASSLVGAVYNEQFF. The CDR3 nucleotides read TGTGCCAGCAGTTTAGTGGGGGCCGTCTACAATGAGCAGTTCTTC.

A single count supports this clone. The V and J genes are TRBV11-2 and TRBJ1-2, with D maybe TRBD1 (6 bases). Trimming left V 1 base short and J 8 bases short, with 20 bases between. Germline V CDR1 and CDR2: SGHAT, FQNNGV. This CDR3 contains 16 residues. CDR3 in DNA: TGTGCCAGCAGCTTAGGGGATCGGCGGACAGACGAGGGCTACACCTTC. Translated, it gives CASSLGDRRTDEGYTF.

CDR3 sequence: CASSAGVGAEAFF. CDR3 in DNA: TGTGCCAGCAGCGCAGGGGTGGGAGCTGAAGCTTTCTTT. The chain recombines TRBV11-2 with TRBJ1-1, with a tentative D call TRBD1 (6 bases). The CDR3 has 13 residues. Trimming took off 5 bases at V and 6 bases at J, with 13 bases between the two ends. Germline CDR1 and CDR2: SGHAT and FQNNGV.

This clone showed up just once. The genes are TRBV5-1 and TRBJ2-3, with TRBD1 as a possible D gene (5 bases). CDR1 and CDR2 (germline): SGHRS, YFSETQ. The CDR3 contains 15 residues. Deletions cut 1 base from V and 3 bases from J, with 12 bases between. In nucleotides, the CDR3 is TGCGCCAGCAGCTTGACAGGTTCTGGGACAGATACGCAGTATTTT. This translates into CASSLTGSGTDTQYF.

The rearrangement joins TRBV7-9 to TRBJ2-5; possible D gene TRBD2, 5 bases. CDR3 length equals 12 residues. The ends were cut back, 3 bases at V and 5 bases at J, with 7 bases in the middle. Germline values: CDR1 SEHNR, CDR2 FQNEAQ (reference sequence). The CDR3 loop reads CASSFGEETQYF. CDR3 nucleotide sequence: TGTGCCAGCAGCTTCGGGGAGGAGACCCAGTACTTC.

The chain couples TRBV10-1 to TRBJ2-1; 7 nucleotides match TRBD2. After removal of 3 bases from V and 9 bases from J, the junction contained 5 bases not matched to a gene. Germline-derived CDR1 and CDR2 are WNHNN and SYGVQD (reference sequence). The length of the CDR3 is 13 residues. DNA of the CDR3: TGCGCCAGCAGTGAACGGACTAGTAGTGAGCAGTTCTTC. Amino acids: CASSERTSSEQFF.

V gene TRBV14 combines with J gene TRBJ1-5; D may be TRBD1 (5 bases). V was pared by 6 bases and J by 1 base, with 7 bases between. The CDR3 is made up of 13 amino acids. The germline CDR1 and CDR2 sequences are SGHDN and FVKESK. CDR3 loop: CASRRDSNQPQHF. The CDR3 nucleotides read TGTGCCAGCAGGCGGGACAGCAATCAGCCCCAGCATTTT.

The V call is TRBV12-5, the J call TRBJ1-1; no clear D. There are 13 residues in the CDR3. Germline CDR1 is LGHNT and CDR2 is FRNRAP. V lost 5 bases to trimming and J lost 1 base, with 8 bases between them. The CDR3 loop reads CASGLEPNTEAFF. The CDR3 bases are TGTGCTAGTGGTCTGGAGCCGAACACTGAAGCTTTCTTT. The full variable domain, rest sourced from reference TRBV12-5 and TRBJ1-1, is DARVTQTPRHKVTEMGQEVTMRCQPILGHNTVFWYRQTMMQGLELLAYFRNRAPLDDSGMPKDRFSAEMPDATLATLKIQPSEPRDSAVYFCASGLEPNTEAFFGQGTRLTVV.

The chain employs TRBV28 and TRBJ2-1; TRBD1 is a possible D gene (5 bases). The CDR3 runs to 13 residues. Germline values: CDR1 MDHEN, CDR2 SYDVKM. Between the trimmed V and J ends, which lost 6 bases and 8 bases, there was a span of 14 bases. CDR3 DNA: TGTGCCAGCAGGAACAGGCCTCGGGATGAGCAGTTCTTC. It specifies CASRNRPRDEQFF.

Here the CDR3 DNA reads TGTGCCAGCAGCGTACCCCATACCGGGACAGGGAACACTGAAGCTTTCTTT. Protein sequence: CASSVPHTGTGNTEAFF. The rearrangement links TRBV9 to TRBJ1-1; 8 bases fit TRBD1. This CDR3 is 17 amino acids long. Per the germline V gene, CDR1 is SGDLS and CDR2 is YYNGEE. V lost 1 base and J lost 1; bases outside the gene matches: 9. Full variable domain (outside the CDR3, taken from reference TRBV9 and TRBJ1-1): DSGVTQTPKHLITATGQRVTLRCSPRSGDLSVYWYQQSLDQGLQFLIQYYNGEERAKGNILERFSAQQFPDLHSELNLSSLELGDSALYFCASSVPHTGTGNTEAFFGQGTRLTVV.

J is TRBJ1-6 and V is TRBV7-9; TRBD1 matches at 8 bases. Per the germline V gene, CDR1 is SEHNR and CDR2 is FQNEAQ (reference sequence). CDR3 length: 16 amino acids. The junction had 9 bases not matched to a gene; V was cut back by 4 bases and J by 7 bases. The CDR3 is CASSSFDRGGNSPLHF. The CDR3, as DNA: TGTGCCAGCAGCTCGTTCGACAGGGGAGGCAATTCACCCCTCCACTTT. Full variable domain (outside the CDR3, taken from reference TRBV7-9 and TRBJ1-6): DTGVSQNPRHKITKRGQNVTFRCDPISEHNRLYWYRQTLGQGPEFLTYFQNEAQLEKSRLLSDRFSAERPKGSFSTLEIQRTEQGDSAMYLCASSSFDRGGNSPLHFGNGTRLTVT.

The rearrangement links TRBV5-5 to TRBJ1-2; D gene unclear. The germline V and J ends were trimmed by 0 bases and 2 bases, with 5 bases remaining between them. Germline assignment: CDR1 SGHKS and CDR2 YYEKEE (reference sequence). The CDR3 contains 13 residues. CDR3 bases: TGTGCCAGCAGCTTGGCTATAAACTATGGCTACACCTTC. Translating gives CASSLAINYGYTF.

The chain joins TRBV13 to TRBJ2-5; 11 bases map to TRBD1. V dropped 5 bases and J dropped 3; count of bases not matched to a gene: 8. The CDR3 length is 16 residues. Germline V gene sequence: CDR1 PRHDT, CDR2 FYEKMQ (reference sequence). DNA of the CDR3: TGTGCCAGCAGCGCAATAGGGGGACAGGGGGAAGAGACCCAGTACTTC. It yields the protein CASSAIGGQGEETQYF.

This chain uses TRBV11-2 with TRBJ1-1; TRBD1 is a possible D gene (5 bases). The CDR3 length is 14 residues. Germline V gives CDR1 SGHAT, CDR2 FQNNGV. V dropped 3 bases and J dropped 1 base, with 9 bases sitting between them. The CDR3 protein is CASSLGGSNTEAFF. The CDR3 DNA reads TGTGCCAGCAGCTTGGGGGGATCGAACACTGAAGCTTTCTTT.

CDR3 region: CASSEGTPAYTQYF. CDR3 in DNA: TGTGCCAGCAGTGAAGGGACACCGGCGTATACGCAGTATTTT. The rearrangement links TRBV6-1 to TRBJ2-3, with a weak D call TRBD1 (5 bases). V was trimmed by 1 base and J by 7 bases, leaving 12 bases between them. CDR1 is MNHNS and CDR2 is SASEGT in the germline V gene. This CDR3 is 14 amino acids long.

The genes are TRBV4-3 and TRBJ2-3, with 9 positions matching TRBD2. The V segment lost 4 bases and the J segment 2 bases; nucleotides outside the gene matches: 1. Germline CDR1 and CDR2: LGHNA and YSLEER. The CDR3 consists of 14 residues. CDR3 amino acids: CASSRLADTDTQYF. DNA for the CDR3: TGCGCCAGCAGCCGACTAGCGGACACAGATACGCAGTATTTT.

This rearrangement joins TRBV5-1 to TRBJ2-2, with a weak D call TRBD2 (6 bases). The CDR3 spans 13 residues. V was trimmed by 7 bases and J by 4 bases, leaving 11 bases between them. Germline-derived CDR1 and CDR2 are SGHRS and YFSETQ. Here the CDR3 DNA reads TGCGCCAGCTACACGCGGGGCACCGGGGAGCTGTTTTTT. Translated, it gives CASYTRGTGELFF.

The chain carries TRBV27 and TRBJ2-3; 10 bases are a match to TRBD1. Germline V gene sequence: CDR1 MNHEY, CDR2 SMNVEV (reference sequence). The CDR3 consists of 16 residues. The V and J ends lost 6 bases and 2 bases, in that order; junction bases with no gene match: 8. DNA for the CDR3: TGTGCCAGCAGCCTAGGACAGGGGGACCTCACAGATACGCAGTATTTT. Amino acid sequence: CASSLGQGDLTDTQYF.

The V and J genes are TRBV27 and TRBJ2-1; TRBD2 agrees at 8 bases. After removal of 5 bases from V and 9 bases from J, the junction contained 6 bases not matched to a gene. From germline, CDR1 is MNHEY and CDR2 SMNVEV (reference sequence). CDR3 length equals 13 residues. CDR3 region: CASSPLGGGEQFF. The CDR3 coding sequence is TGTGCCAGCAGTCCCCTCGGGGGGGGTGAGCAGTTCTTC.

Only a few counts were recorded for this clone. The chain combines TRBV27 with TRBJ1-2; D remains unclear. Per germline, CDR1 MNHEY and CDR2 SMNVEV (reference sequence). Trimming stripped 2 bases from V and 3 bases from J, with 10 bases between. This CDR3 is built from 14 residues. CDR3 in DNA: TGTGCCAGCAGTTTACGCCACAGCTACTATGGCTACACCTTC. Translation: CASSLRHSYYGYTF.

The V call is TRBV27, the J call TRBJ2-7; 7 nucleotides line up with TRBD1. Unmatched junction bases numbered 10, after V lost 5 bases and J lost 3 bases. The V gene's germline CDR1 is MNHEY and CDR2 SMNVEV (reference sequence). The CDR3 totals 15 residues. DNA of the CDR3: TGTGCCAGCAGTCCCAGTGGGCAGGGGGTCTACGAGCAGTACGTC. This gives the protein CASSPSGQGVYEQYV.

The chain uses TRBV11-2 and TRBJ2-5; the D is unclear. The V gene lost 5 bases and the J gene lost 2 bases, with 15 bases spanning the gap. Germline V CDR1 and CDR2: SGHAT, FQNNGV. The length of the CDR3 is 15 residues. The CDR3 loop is CASSQALSRQETQYF. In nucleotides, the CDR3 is TGTGCCAGCAGCCAGGCCCTTTCCAGACAAGAGACCCAGTACTTC. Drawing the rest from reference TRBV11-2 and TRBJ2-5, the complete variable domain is EAGVAQSPRYKIIEKRQSVAFWCNPISGHATLYWYQQILGQGPKLLIQFQNNGVVDDSQLPKDRFSAERLKGVDSTLKIQPAKLEDSAVYLCASSQALSRQETQYFGPGTRLLVL.

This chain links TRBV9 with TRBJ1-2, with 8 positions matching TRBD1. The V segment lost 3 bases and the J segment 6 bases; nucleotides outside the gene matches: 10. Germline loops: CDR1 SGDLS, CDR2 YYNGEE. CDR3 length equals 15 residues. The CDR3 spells CASSERQGTWNGYTF. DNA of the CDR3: TGTGCCAGCAGCGAGAGACAGGGGACATGGAATGGCTACACCTTC. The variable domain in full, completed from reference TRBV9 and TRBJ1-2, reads DSGVTQTPKHLITATGQRVTLRCSPRSGDLSVYWYQQSLDQGLQFLIQYYNGEERAKGNILERFSAQQFPDLHSELNLSSLELGDSALYFCASSERQGTWNGYTFGSGTRLTVV.